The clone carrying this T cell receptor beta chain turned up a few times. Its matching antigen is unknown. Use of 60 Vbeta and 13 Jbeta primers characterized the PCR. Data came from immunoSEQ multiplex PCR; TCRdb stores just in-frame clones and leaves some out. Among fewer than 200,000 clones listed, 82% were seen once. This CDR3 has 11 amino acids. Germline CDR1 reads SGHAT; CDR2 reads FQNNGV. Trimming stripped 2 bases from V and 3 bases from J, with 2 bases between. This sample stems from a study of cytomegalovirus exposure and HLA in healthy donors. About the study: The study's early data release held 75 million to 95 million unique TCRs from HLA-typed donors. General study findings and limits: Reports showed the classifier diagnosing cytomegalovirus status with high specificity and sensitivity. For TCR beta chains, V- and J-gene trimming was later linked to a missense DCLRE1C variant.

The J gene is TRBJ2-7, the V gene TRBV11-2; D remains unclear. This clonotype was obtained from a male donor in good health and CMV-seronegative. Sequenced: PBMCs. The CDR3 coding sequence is TGTGCCAGCAGCTTACACTACGAGCAGTACTTC. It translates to CASSLHYEQYF. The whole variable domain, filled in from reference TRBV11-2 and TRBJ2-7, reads EAGVAQSPRYKIIEKRQSVAFWCNPISGHATLYWYQQILGQGPKLLIQFQNNGVVDDSQLPKDRFSAERLKGVDSTLKIQPAKLEDSAVYLCASSLHYEQYFGPGTRLTVT.